These 25 T cell receptor beta chains share one sample of origin, sequenced in a study of CD8 T cells in ankylosing spondylitis. Findings of the study overall: Characteristic of ankylosing spondylitis blood, it appeared, was a TCR beta motif comprising roughly eight highly homologous variants.

MiXCR, applied by TCRdb to the 5' RACE reads, yields one record per CDR3 protein. The sample includes 700,000 to 850,000 distinct CDR3 sequences, approximately 10% of them seen just once. No cognate antigen is known for these TCRs. What was sequenced was blood, either unsorted or a sorted T cell fraction (not recorded which). The origin of the receptors is a male donor with ankylosing spondylitis.

The CDR3 nucleotides read TGTGCCAGCAGCTCAAATACAGACGCTGAAGCTTTCTTT. Translation: CASSSNTDAEAFF. J is TRBJ1-1 and V is TRBV7-2; D is uncertain. The CDR3 is made up of 13 amino acids. CDR1 SGHTA and CDR2 FQGNSA come from the germline V gene. Between the trimmed V and J ends, which lost 4 bases and 6 bases, there was a span of 12 bases.

This clonotype showed up just a few times. The chain links TRBV6-1 to TRBJ1-1, with unresolved D. CDR1 is MNHNS, CDR2 SASEGT, per germline. The germline V and J ends were trimmed by 1 base and 0 bases, with 18 bases remaining between them. The CDR3 is 18 amino acids. CDR3 loop: CASSEGRARGRMNTEAFF. CDR3 in DNA: TGTGCCAGCAGTGAAGGTAGGGCCCGCGGGAGGATGAACACTGAAGCTTTCTTT.

The J gene is TRBJ2-2, the V gene TRBV4-3; D gene uncertain. Germline-derived CDR1 and CDR2 are LGHNA and YSLEER. V gave up 4 bases and J gave up 4 bases, with 13 bases separating them. This CDR3 has 15 amino acids. The CDR3 DNA follows: TGCGCCAGCAGCCCCAGAAGTAGCTCCACCGGGGAGCTGTTTTTT. It is translated as CASSPRSSSTGELFF.

This clonotype occurred a few times. J is TRBJ2-3 and V is TRBV7-9; D might be TRBD2 (5 bases). Trimming pared 0 bases from V and 0 bases from J, leaving 13 bases between. This CDR3 spans 17 amino acids. CDR1 SEHNR and CDR2 FQNEAQ come from the germline V gene (reference sequence). In DNA form, the CDR3 reads TGTGCCAGCAGCTTAGCGCTTCTGAGCGGAAGCACAGATACGCAGTATTTT. Its translation: CASSLALLSGSTDTQYF.

The chain employs TRBV20-1 and TRBJ2-2; 11 bases align to TRBD2. CDR3 length: 17 residues. Germline V CDR1 and CDR2: DFQATT, SNEGSKA (reference sequence). With V trimmed by 6 bases and J by 2 bases, 11 bases remained unmatched. CDR3 nucleotide sequence: TGCAGTGCACACGGCCGGGGGACTAGCGGAAACACCGGGGAGCTGTTTTTT. Translated: CSAHGRGTSGNTGELFF.

This clonotype was detected a few times. The genes are TRBV20-1 and TRBJ2-5; possibly TRBD1 or TRBD2 for D (5 bases each). V lost 5 bases to trimming and J lost 5 bases, with 12 bases between them. The CDR3 runs to 12 residues. Looked up from germline, CDR1 is DFQATT and CDR2 is SNEGSKA (reference sequence). The DNA of the CDR3 is TGCAGTGCTGCCCAATGGGGGGAGACCCAGTACTTC. Translating it yields CSAAQWGETQYF.

This clonotype was found a few times. V is TRBV7-2 and J is TRBJ2-7; D is unclear. Trimming cost V 1 base and J 7 bases, with 20 bases left between them. In germline, CDR1 is SGHTA, CDR2 FQGNSA. The CDR3 contains 16 residues. CDR3 nucleotide sequence: TGTGCCAGCAGCTTAGTCTGGACGGAAGAATTGAGAGAGCAGTACTTC. Amino acids: CASSLVWTEELREQYF.

This clonotype was counted only a few times. DNA for the CDR3: TGTGCCAGCAGGACAGGACTTAACCCCTATGGCTACACCTTC. Its translation: CASRTGLNPYGYTF. J is TRBJ1-2 and V is TRBV7-2; D possibly corresponds to TRBD1 (6 bases). The length of the CDR3 is 14 residues. Trimming took off 6 bases at V and 4 bases at J, with 15 bases between the two ends. Germline V lookup: CDR1 SGHTA, CDR2 FQGNSA.

This clonotype was recorded many times. The chain uses TRBV21-1 and TRBJ2-1; TRBD2, the table's D call, was not compared with the DNA. TRBV21-1 has pseudogene status. The CDR3 extends over 14 amino acids. The CDR3 sequence: CAIWTSGTFNEQFF. Here the CDR3 DNA reads TGTGCCATTTGGACTAGCGGGACGTTCAATGAGCAGTTCTTC.

This clonotype was seen repeatedly, ten times or more. CDR3: CASSQVLAGGTGELFF. As DNA, the CDR3 is TGTGCCAGCAGCCAAGTGTTAGCGGGGGGCACCGGGGAGCTGTTTTTT. The genes are TRBV4-2 and TRBJ2-2, with TRBD2 matching 10 bases. Trimming cost V 1 base and J 4 bases; bases outside gene matches: 3. The germline CDR1 and CDR2 sequences are LGHNA and YNFKEQ. There are 16 residues in the CDR3.

The J gene is TRBJ2-5, the V gene TRBV29-1; D gene unclear. Trimming stripped 4 bases from V and 4 bases from J, with 13 bases between. The CDR3 has 13 amino acids. The germline V gene has CDR1 SQVTM and CDR2 ANQGSEA. For the CDR3, the DNA is TGCAGCGTTGTGATTGGAGTAGGAGAGACCCAGTACTTC. Translation: CSVVIGVGETQYF.

This clonotype was counted many times. The chain links TRBV20-1 to TRBJ1-5, with a weak D call TRBD1 (6 bases). In germline, CDR1 is DFQATT, CDR2 SNEGSKA (reference sequence). CDR3 length: 15 residues. V dropped 0 bases and J dropped 10 bases, with 19 bases sitting between them. The CDR3 here is CSARDGGRTPQPQHF. For the CDR3, the DNA is TGCAGTGCTAGAGATGGGGGCAGGACCCCGCAACCCCAGCATTTT.

This clonotype was recorded a few times. V usage is TRBV10-3 and J usage is TRBJ2-1; D remains unclear. The CDR3 loop spans 11 amino acids. In germline, CDR1 is ENHRY, CDR2 SYGVKD. V lost 2 bases, J lost 9 bases, and 5 bases lay in between. The CDR3 loop is CAISEGIEQFF. CDR3 nucleotides: TGTGCCATCAGTGAGGGAATTGAGCAGTTCTTC.

There are many counts of this clonotype. The J gene is TRBJ2-3, the V gene TRBV10-3; TRBD1 matches at 10 bases. The CDR3 length is 15 residues. Germline CDR1 and CDR2: ENHRY and SYGVKD. Trimming cost V 6 bases and J 2 bases; bases outside gene matches: 5. The CDR3 region has the DNA TGTGCCATCAGAGGGACAGGGGCCTACACAGATACGCAGTATTTT. Encoded protein: CAIRGTGAYTDTQYF.

This clonotype was observed at least ten times. The chain joins TRBV7-9 to TRBJ1-2, with D uncertain. Looked up from germline, CDR1 is SEHNR and CDR2 is FQNEAQ (reference sequence). With 2 bases removed from V and 8 bases from J, the gap between germline ends came to 9 bases. The CDR3 has 12 residues. CDR3 residues: CASSLSGLGYTF. The CDR3 DNA reads TGTGCCAGCAGCTTATCCGGTCTAGGCTACACCTTC.

This clonotype was recorded at least ten times. V is TRBV20-1 and J is TRBJ2-5; D might be TRBD1 (6 bases). The CDR3 is 11 amino acids. Germline V gives CDR1 DFQATT, CDR2 SNEGSKA (reference sequence). V lost 2 bases to trimming and J lost 12 bases, with 13 bases between them. CDR3 sequence reads: CSARSRGTKYF. The CDR3 nucleotides are TGCAGTGCTAGATCTAGAGGGACAAAGTACTTC.

The chain recombines TRBV20-1 with TRBJ2-5, with D unclear. With 8 bases removed from V and 9 bases from J, the gap between germline ends came to 16 bases. The V gene's germline CDR1 is DFQATT and CDR2 SNEGSKA (reference sequence). The CDR3 spans 11 residues. DNA of the CDR3: TGCAGTTCTGAATCTACTCTCGCCCAGTACTTC. Protein sequence: CSSESTLAQYF.

This sequence joins TRBV30 and TRBJ2-1, with a tentative D call TRBD2 (6 bases). Trimming shortened V by 2 bases and J by 5 bases, and 16 bases separated the two germline ends. Germline CDR1 and CDR2: GTSNPN and SVGIG (reference sequence). CDR3 size: 15 residues. Here the CDR3 DNA reads TGTGCCTGGAGTAGGGACTTCGCGGGTAACAATGAGCAGTTCTTC. It codes for CAWSRDFAGNNEQFF.

This clonotype turned up a few times. This chain joins TRBV29-1 and TRBJ1-1, with unresolved D. Looked up from germline, CDR1 is SQVTM and CDR2 is ANQGSEA. V lost 7 bases and J lost 5, with 14 bases in between. The CDR3 runs to 12 residues. DNA of the CDR3: TGCAGCGGCCGGCGCCGGGGAACTGAAGCTTTCTTT. It is translated as CSGRRRGTEAFF.

This chain joins TRBV20-1 and TRBJ2-1; 7 nucleotides match TRBD2. Germline V CDR1 and CDR2: DFQATT, SNEGSKA (reference sequence). J gave up 11 bases and V 1 base, and 8 bases lay outside the gene matches. This CDR3 is 13 amino acids long. DNA of the CDR3: TGCAGTGCTAGAGTACTGACCGGGACTAAGCAGTTCTTC. It specifies CSARVLTGTKQFF.

The rearrangement links TRBV6-2 or TRBV6-3 to TRBJ2-2, with TRBD2 identical over 7 bases. Germline CDR1 is MNHEY and CDR2 is SVGEGT. The trim removed 7 bases at V and 6 bases at J, leaving 20 bases unmatched. CDR3 size: 18 residues. The CDR3 DNA reads TGTGCCAGCACCCACCCCCGGCCTAGCGGCTCTGGGCCCGGGGAGCTGTTTTTT. Its protein product is CASTHPRPSGSGPGELFF.

The CDR3 here is CASSVQAQPQHF. CDR3 nucleotides: TGTGCCAGCAGTGTTCAGGCCCAGCCCCAGCATTTT. The chain employs TRBV28 and TRBJ1-5; D is ambiguous. The CDR3 spans 12 residues. Trimming took off 5 bases at V and 7 bases at J, with 9 bases between the two ends. Germline CDR1 MDHEN, CDR2 SYDVKM.

The gene calls are TRBV4-3 and TRBJ1-2, with D possibly being TRBD1 (5 bases). The CDR3 contains 16 residues. Germline-derived CDR1 and CDR2 are LGHNA and YSLEER. V was shortened by 0 bases and J by 2 bases, with 13 bases between the two germline ends. In DNA form, the CDR3 reads TGCGCCAGCAGCCAAGAAGGGACCCGGGACAACTATGGCTACACCTTC. It translates to CASSQEGTRDNYGYTF.

The CDR3 reads CASRHSGTENYGYTF. The CDR3, as DNA: TGTGCCAGCAGACATTCCGGGACCGAGAACTATGGCTACACCTTC. The J gene is TRBJ1-2, the V gene TRBV7-9; weak D call: TRBD1 (5 bases). From germline, CDR1 is SEHNR and CDR2 FQNEAQ (reference sequence). Deletions cut 6 bases from V and 2 bases from J, with 16 bases between. This CDR3 is built from 15 residues.

The sample holds a few counts of this clonotype. The chain employs TRBV7-9 and TRBJ1-2; D gene uncertain. There are 11 residues in the CDR3. V was cut by 3 bases and J by 7 bases, with 6 bases left in between. Germline loops: CDR1 SEHNR, CDR2 FQNEAQ (reference sequence). The CDR3 bases are TGTGCCAGCAGCTTGGAGCTTGGCTACACCTTC. Its protein product is CASSLELGYTF.